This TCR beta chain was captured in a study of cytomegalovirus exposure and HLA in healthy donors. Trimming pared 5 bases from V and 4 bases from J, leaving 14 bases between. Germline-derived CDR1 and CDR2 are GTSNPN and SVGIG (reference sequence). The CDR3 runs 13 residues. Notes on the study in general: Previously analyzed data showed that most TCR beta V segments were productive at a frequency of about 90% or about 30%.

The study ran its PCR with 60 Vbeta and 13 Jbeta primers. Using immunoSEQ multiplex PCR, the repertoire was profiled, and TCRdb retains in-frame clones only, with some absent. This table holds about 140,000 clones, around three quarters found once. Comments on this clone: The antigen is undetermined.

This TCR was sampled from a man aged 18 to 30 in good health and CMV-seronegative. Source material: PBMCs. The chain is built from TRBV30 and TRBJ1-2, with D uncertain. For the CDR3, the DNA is TGTGCCTGGGTAGCCCTGACGGTCTATGGCTACACCTTC. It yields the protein CAWVALTVYGYTF.